These 8 T cell receptor beta chains were all obtained from the same sample, sequenced in a study of cytomegalovirus exposure and HLA in healthy donors. The PCR made use of 60 Vbeta and 13 Jbeta primers. Clones were read by immunoSEQ multiplex PCR, and TCRdb kept only the in-frame ones, dropping some. The sample lists roughly 300,000 clones, 86% occurring once. Input material: PBMCs. These TCRs come from a man between 40 and 49 years old in good health and CMV-seropositive.

The chain uses TRBV28 and TRBJ1-1; no definite D call. The V gene's germline CDR1 is MDHEN and CDR2 SYDVKM. Trimming stripped 1 base from V and 0 bases from J, with 6 bases between. This CDR3 comprises 14 residues. As DNA, the CDR3 is TGTGCCAGCAGTTTATTGGCAGTGAACACTGAAGCTTTCTTT. This codes for CASSLLAVNTEAFF. Full variable domain (remainder filled in from reference TRBV28 and TRBJ1-1): DVKVTQSSRYLVKRTGEKVFLECVQDMDHENMFWYRQDPGLGLRLIYFSYDVKMKEKGDIPEGYSVSREKKERFSLILESASTNQTSMYLCASSLLAVNTEAFFGQGTRLTVV.

The table lists this clone with a few counts. This chain uses TRBV7-9 with TRBJ2-7; 7 bases are a match to TRBD2. CDR1 SEHNR and CDR2 FQNEAQ come from the germline V gene (reference sequence). Trimming cost V 1 base and J 3 bases; bases outside gene matches: 3. The CDR3 loop spans 14 amino acids. The chain's CDR3 is CASSLDGEGYEQYF. In DNA, the CDR3 is TGTGCCAGCAGCTTAGATGGGGAGGGCTACGAGCAGTACTTC.

V gene TRBV4-1 combines with J gene TRBJ2-7; TRBD1 matches 8 bases. The CDR3 runs to 14 residues. V shed 4 bases, J shed 4 bases, and the junction held 6 bases outside the gene matches. The germline gives CDR1 MGHRA, CDR2 YSYEKL. CDR3 region: CASSPTGGEYEQYF. Written as DNA, the CDR3 is TGCGCCAGCAGCCCTACAGGGGGTGAGTACGAGCAGTACTTC.

J is TRBJ2-7 and V is TRBV29-1; D perhaps matches TRBD2 (6 bases). The CDR3 is made up of 13 amino acids. The V end lost 4 bases, the J end lost 1 base, and 11 bases lay between the germline ends. Germline lookup yields CDR1 SQVTM and CDR2 ANQGSEA. DNA of the CDR3: TGCAGCGTTGGACCGGGACTTTCCTACGAGCAGTACTTC. Translated: CSVGPGLSYEQYF.

CDR3 nucleotide sequence: TGTGCCAGTAGTCCGACAGGGGGAATGAACACTGAAGCTTTCTTT. Its translation is CASSPTGGMNTEAFF. The rearrangement uses TRBV19 and TRBJ1-1; 9 positions match TRBD1. J lost 0 bases, V lost 5 bases, and 4 bases had no gene match. The germline V gene has CDR1 LNHDA and CDR2 SQIVND (reference sequence). The CDR3 is 15 residues long.

V usage is TRBV29-1 and J usage is TRBJ2-5, with 7 nucleotides matching TRBD1. The J call may be mistaken, given a closer DNA end match to TRBJ2-7. Germline V CDR1 and CDR2: SQVTM, ANQGSEA. The CDR3 spans 13 residues. Written as DNA, the CDR3 is TGCAGCGTTGGAGGGACAGATCCCTACGAGCAGTACTTC. It is translated as CSVGGTDPYEQYF.

The CDR3 DNA is TGTGCCACCTATAGCGGGAGAGCCAAAAACATTCAGTACTTC. Translation: CATYSGRAKNIQYF. The chain has TRBV28 and TRBJ2-4; 9 nucleotides match TRBD2. Germline V lookup: CDR1 MDHEN, CDR2 SYDVKM. CDR3 size: 14 residues. Germline trimming cut 10 bases from V and 0 bases from J; bases unmatched to any gene: 4.

The chain carries TRBV14 and TRBJ2-3; the D is unclear. V was cut by 3 bases and J by 5 bases, with 3 bases left in between. In germline, CDR1 is SGHDN, CDR2 FVKESK. The CDR3 extends over 11 amino acids. This CDR3 reads CASSHLDTQYF. The CDR3 DNA sequence: TGTGCCAGCAGCCATCTAGATACGCAGTATTTT.